These 29 T cell receptor beta chains came from one sample sequenced in a study of blood T cell repertoires in COVID-19. The assay was immunoSEQ multiplex PCR, and TCRdb's table has in-frame clones only and misses some. The sample has just over 350,000 clones, roughly 87% seen once. Sample: PBMCs or T cells enriched from blood (not recorded which). These receptors originate from a young woman who had recovered from COVID-19.

The chain employs TRBV3-1 (or the pseudogene TRBV3-2) and TRBJ2-7; a possible D gene is TRBD1 (5 bases). The CDR3 has 14 residues. CDR1 is LGHDT, CDR2 YNNKEL, per germline (reference sequence). V lost 1 base, J lost 4 bases, and 11 bases lay in between. CDR3 bases: TGTGCCAGCAGCCAAGGGGGCAGCCGATACGAGCAGTACTTC. Encoded protein: CASSQGGSRYEQYF.

The sample holds one count of this clone. The chain is built from TRBV3-1 (or the pseudogene TRBV3-2) and TRBJ1-3, with no clear D. The length of the CDR3 is 16 residues. The V gene's germline CDR1 is LGHDT and CDR2 YNNKEL (reference sequence). V lost 0 bases to trimming and J lost 7 bases, with 16 bases between them. Here the CDR3 reads CASSQEGSGRLNTIYF. CDR3 in DNA: TGTGCCAGCAGCCAAGAAGGTTCGGGGAGATTGAACACCATATATTTT.

The chain recombines TRBV12-3 or TRBV12-4 with TRBJ2-7; D is perhaps TRBD2 (5 bases). There are 13 residues in the CDR3. Trimming took off 5 bases at V and 6 bases at J, with 14 bases between the two ends. CDR3 region: CASSRTSEGEQYF. The CDR3 bases are TGTGCCAGCAGTAGGACGTCCGAGGGCGAGCAGTACTTC.

The rearrangement uses TRBV7-2 and TRBJ1-1, with a weak D call TRBD1 (5 bases). Germline V CDR1 and CDR2: SGHTA, FQGNSA. The CDR3 has 13 residues. V lost 4 bases and J 5 bases, leaving 11 bases between the germline ends. CDR3: CASSSLGGTEAFF. CDR3 in DNA: TGTGCCAGCAGCTCGTTGGGGGGGACTGAAGCTTTCTTT.

CDR3 sequence (DNA): TGCGCCAGCAGTGAGTGGAGCAACACTGAAGCTTTCTTT. It encodes CASSEWSNTEAFF. The V call is TRBV10-2, the J call TRBJ1-1, with unresolved D. V was clipped by 1 base and J by 2 bases, with 5 bases between them. Germline CDR1 WSHSY, CDR2 SAAADI. The CDR3 extends over 13 amino acids.

The V call is TRBV6-5, the J call TRBJ1-2; D gene ambiguous. V lost 7 bases and J 8 bases, leaving 17 bases between the germline ends. This CDR3 region has 13 residues. The germline gives CDR1 MNHEY, CDR2 SVGAGI. The chain's CDR3 is CASTRPGSLGYTF. In DNA, the CDR3 is TGTGCCAGCACCAGACCCGGGTCCCTCGGCTACACCTTC.

The rearrangement joins TRBV28 to TRBJ2-7; 7 bases align to TRBD1. In germline, CDR1 is MDHEN, CDR2 SYDVKM. Trimming at V came to 2 bases and at J to 4 bases, leaving 5 bases not matched to a gene. The CDR3 contains 14 residues. The CDR3 DNA reads TGTGCCAGCAGTTTACCCGACAGGGAATACGAGCAGTACTTC. Translating gives CASSLPDREYEQYF.

V usage is TRBV7-9 and J usage is TRBJ1-2; D unresolved. This CDR3 region has 12 residues. The germline V and J ends were trimmed by 1 base and 7 bases, with 7 bases remaining between them. Germline CDR1 reads SEHNR; CDR2 reads FQNEAQ (reference sequence). The CDR3 bases are TGTGCCAGCAGCTTAGAGCCCGGTGGCTACACCTTC. It encodes CASSLEPGGYTF.

The rearrangement links TRBV18 to TRBJ1-2; 7 bases are shared with TRBD1. With V trimmed by 3 bases and J by 3 bases, 7 bases remained unmatched. The length of the CDR3 is 15 residues. Germline-derived CDR1 and CDR2 are KGHSH and LQKENI. CDR3 in amino acids: CASSPLQGYDYGYTF. CDR3 DNA: TGTGCCAGCTCACCGTTACAGGGGTATGACTATGGCTACACCTTC.

This chain connects TRBV3-1 (or the pseudogene TRBV3-2) to TRBJ2-1; TRBD2 agrees at 12 bases. V dropped 1 base and J dropped 6; count of bases not matched to a gene: 1. The CDR3 sequence is 15 residues long. The V gene's germline CDR1 is LGHDT and CDR2 YNNKEL (reference sequence). This CDR3 is CASSQGTSGTNEQFF. Here the CDR3 DNA reads TGTGCCAGCAGCCAAGGGACTAGCGGGACCAATGAGCAGTTCTTC.

The chain employs TRBV7-2 and TRBJ2-7; 9 positions match TRBD1. V dropped 2 bases and J dropped 7; count of bases not matched to a gene: 9. CDR3 length: 15 amino acids. Germline loops: CDR1 SGHTA, CDR2 FQGNSA. CDR3 in DNA: TGTGCCAGCAGCTTATCCAGGACAGGGGTCTGGGAGCAGTACTTC. It codes for CASSLSRTGVWEQYF. The variable domain in full, with the rest retrieved from reference TRBV7-2 and TRBJ2-7, is GAGVSQSPSNKVTEKGKDVELRCDPISGHTALYWYRQSLGQGLEFLIYFQGNSAPDKSGLPSDRFSAERTGGSVSTLTIQRTQQEDSAVYLCASSLSRTGVWEQYFGPGTRLTVT.

This rearrangement joins TRBV18 to TRBJ2-6, with TRBD1 identical over 10 bases. CDR3 length: 18 residues. Germline V gives CDR1 KGHSH, CDR2 LQKENI. The J segment lost 1 base and the V segment lost 6 bases, leaving 9 bases of the junction unmatched. The CDR3 sequence is CASSPWDRGLSGANVLTF. The CDR3 bases are TGTGCCAGCTCCCCCTGGGACAGGGGCCTTTCTGGGGCCAACGTCCTGACTTTC.

V and J are TRBV5-3 and TRBJ2-7, with a possible D match to TRBD2 (6 bases). TRBV5-3 is marked as an open reading frame, function uncertain. V was pared by 4 bases and J by 1 base, with 21 bases between. CDR3 length equals 17 residues. The chain's CDR3 is CARSQLKDIAESYEQYF. The DNA of the CDR3 is TGTGCCAGAAGCCAACTTAAAGATATAGCGGAGTCCTACGAGCAGTACTTC.

V gene TRBV10-2 combines with J gene TRBJ1-3, with 9 nucleotides matching TRBD1. The CDR3 length is 14 residues. Germline-derived CDR1 and CDR2 are WSHSY and SAAADI. The V segment lost 6 bases and the J segment 1 base; nucleotides outside the gene matches: 1. The CDR3 DNA is TGCGCCAGCAGGGACAGGGGATCTGGAAACACCATATATTTT. Protein product: CASRDRGSGNTIYF.

The chain couples TRBV6-5 to TRBJ2-5; TRBD1 matches 7 bases. CDR3 length: 14 residues. The trim removed 8 bases at V and 6 bases at J, leaving 12 bases unmatched. The germline gives CDR1 MNHEY, CDR2 SVGAGI. The CDR3 sequence: CASGSGGSQQTQYF. Here the CDR3 DNA reads TGTGCCAGCGGGTCAGGGGGTTCTCAGCAGACCCAGTACTTC.

This chain uses TRBV14 with TRBJ2-3; 8 bases match TRBD2. This CDR3 spans 15 amino acids. The V gene's germline CDR1 is SGHDN and CDR2 FVKESK. V was clipped by 5 bases and J by 4 bases; unmatched bases: 8. The DNA of the CDR3 is TGTGCCAGCAGCGCAACTAGCGGTTTAGCAGATACGCAGTATTTT. As protein: CASSATSGLADTQYF.

The chain recombines TRBV19 with TRBJ1-4; TRBD1 is a possible D gene (5 bases). This CDR3 is built from 14 residues. Germline CDR1 LNHDA, CDR2 SQIVND (reference sequence). V was shortened by 3 bases and J by 8 bases, with 13 bases between the two germline ends. The CDR3 DNA is TGTGCCAGTAGTATTCAGGGCGGAGAAGAAAAACTGTTTTTT. Translating it yields CASSIQGGEEKLFF.

The CDR3 DNA is TGTGCCAGCAGCCCGGGACAGTCGGAGACCCAGTACTTC. The encoded protein is CASSPGQSETQYF. The chain has TRBV7-3 and TRBJ2-5; 7 nucleotides match TRBD1. This CDR3 has 13 amino acids. Germline CDR1 is SGHTA and CDR2 is FQGTGA. V was clipped by 5 bases and J by 5 bases; unmatched bases: 5. Based on the CDR3 plus reference TRBV7-3 and TRBJ2-5, the full variable domain is GAGVSQTPSNKVTEKGKYVELRCDPISGHTALYWYRQSLGQGPEFLIYFQGTGAADDSGLPNDRFFAVRPEGSVSTLKIQRTERGDSAVYLCASSPGQSETQYFGPGTRLLVL.

The chain is built from TRBV7-2 and TRBJ1-2; 7 bases match TRBD1. Germline V gene sequence: CDR1 SGHTA, CDR2 FQGNSA. CDR3 length: 15 residues. Germline trimming cut 4 bases from V and 2 bases from J; bases unmatched to any gene: 7. CDR3 nucleotides: TGTGCCAGCAGCTCCGACAGGGCCCCGAACTATGGCTACACCTTC. Amino acid sequence: CASSSDRAPNYGYTF.

This sequence joins TRBV4-1 and TRBJ2-7; tentatively, D is TRBD2 (6 bases). This CDR3 spans 15 amino acids. V lost 4 bases and J lost 3, with 16 bases in between. Germline V gene data show CDR1 as MGHRA and CDR2 as YSYEKL. CDR3 in DNA: TGCGCCAGCAGCCTTGGAACGGGACTCTTCTACGAGCAGTACTTC. Protein sequence: CASSLGTGLFYEQYF.

The table lists this clone with a count of one. The chain carries TRBV29-1 and TRBJ2-5, with a possible D match to TRBD2 (6 bases). V was shortened by 7 bases and J by 0 bases, with 12 bases between the two germline ends. This CDR3 contains 13 residues. CDR1 is SQVTM and CDR2 is ANQGSEA in the germline V gene. The CDR3 here is CSAEGLYQETQYF. In nucleotides, the CDR3 is TGCAGCGCCGAGGGACTTTACCAAGAGACCCAGTACTTC. Drawing the rest from reference TRBV29-1 and TRBJ2-5, the complete variable domain is SAVISQKPSRDICQRGTSLTIQCQVDSQVTMMFWYRQQPGQSLTLIATANQGSEATYESGFVIDKFPISRPNLTFSTLTVSNMSPEDSSIYLCSAEGLYQETQYFGPGTRLLVL.

This clone occurred once. The chain combines TRBV18 with TRBJ2-2; a weak D match, TRBD1 (5 bases). The V gene lost 1 base and the J gene lost 4 bases, with 10 bases spanning the gap. The CDR3 is 15 amino acids. Germline CDR1 is KGHSH and CDR2 is LQKENI. The CDR3 nucleotides are TGTGCCAGCTCACCACGACAGCCTGTCACCGGGGAGCTGTTTTTT. Protein: CASSPRQPVTGELFF.

The V and J genes are TRBV20-1 and TRBJ2-2; 8 bases are shared with TRBD2. CDR3 size: 15 residues. Trimming at V came to 3 bases and at J to 3 bases, leaving 6 bases not matched to a gene. Germline CDR1 DFQATT, CDR2 SNEGSKA (reference sequence). CDR3 loop: CSASKSGGYTGELFF. The CDR3 DNA sequence: TGCAGTGCTAGTAAAAGCGGGGGATACACCGGGGAGCTGTTTTTT.

The gene calls are TRBV30 and TRBJ2-1, with 12 bases that match TRBD1. The germline gives CDR1 GTSNPN, CDR2 SVGIG (reference sequence). The CDR3 loop spans 15 amino acids. With 6 bases clipped from V and 6 bases from J, the junction kept 9 bases outside the gene matches. Here the CDR3 reads CACLTRDRGLNEQFF. The CDR3 region has the DNA TGTGCCTGCCTTACCAGGGACAGGGGGCTCAATGAGCAGTTCTTC.

J is TRBJ2-5 and V is TRBV11-3; the D gene is possibly TRBD1 (6 bases). Trimming pared 5 bases from V and 4 bases from J, leaving 8 bases between. Germline loops: CDR1 SGHNT, CDR2 YENEEA. The length of the CDR3 is 12 residues. This CDR3 reads CASSLQGETQYF. CDR3 DNA: TGTGCCAGCAGCCTACAGGGAGAGACCCAGTACTTC.

This clone is a singleton in its sample. The chain is built from TRBV3-1 (or the pseudogene TRBV3-2) and TRBJ2-5; 11 bases are a match to TRBD2. This CDR3 contains 18 residues. Trimming removed 1 base from V and 5 bases from J; junction bases left unmatched: 12. Germline CDR1 is LGHDT and CDR2 is YNNKEL (reference sequence). The CDR3 here is CASSQGRIAGGVSETQYF. The CDR3 DNA reads as TGTGCCAGCAGCCAAGGTCGGATAGCGGGGGGGGTTTCGGAGACCCAGTACTTC.

This clone has only one observation. The chain uses TRBV19 and TRBJ2-7, with 9 nucleotides matching TRBD1. V lost 9 bases and J lost 6; bases outside the gene matches: 6. The germline gives CDR1 LNHDA, CDR2 SQIVND (reference sequence). CDR3 length: 12 amino acids. The CDR3, as DNA: TGTGCCAGCGGGGACAGGGTCGGCGAGCAGTACTTC. It encodes CASGDRVGEQYF.

The chain employs TRBV6-5 and TRBJ1-1, with a weak D call TRBD1 (6 bases). This CDR3 comprises 14 residues. V dropped 6 bases and J dropped 4 bases, with 15 bases sitting between them. Germline V lookup: CDR1 MNHEY, CDR2 SVGAGI. The CDR3 nucleotides are TGTGCCAGCAGAGGGGGTCCACTATCCACTGAAGCTTTCTTT. It codes for CASRGGPLSTEAFF.

The chain is built from TRBV15 and TRBJ1-6; D gene uncertain. CDR1 is LNHNV, CDR2 YYDKDF, per germline (reference sequence). Trimming pared 1 base from V and 3 bases from J, leaving 7 bases between. There are 15 residues in the CDR3. Here the CDR3 DNA reads TGTGCCACCAGCAGAGGGCGGGACTATAATTCACCCCTCCACTTT. This translates into CATSRGRDYNSPLHF.